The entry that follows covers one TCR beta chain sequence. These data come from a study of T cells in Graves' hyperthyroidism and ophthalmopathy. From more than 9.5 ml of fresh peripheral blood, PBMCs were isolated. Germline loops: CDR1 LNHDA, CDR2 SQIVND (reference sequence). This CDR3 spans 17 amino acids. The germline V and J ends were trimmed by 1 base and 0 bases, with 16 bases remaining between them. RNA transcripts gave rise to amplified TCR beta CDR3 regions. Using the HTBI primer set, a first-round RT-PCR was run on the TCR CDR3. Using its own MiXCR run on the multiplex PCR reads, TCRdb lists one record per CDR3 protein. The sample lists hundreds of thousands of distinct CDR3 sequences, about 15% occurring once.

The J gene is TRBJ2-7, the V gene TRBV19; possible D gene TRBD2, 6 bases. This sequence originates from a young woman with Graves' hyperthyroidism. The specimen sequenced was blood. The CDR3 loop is CASSIASSRDFSYEQYF. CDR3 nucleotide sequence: TGTGCCAGTAGTATAGCCTCGTCGCGGGACTTCTCCTACGAGCAGTACTTC.